This is a list of T cell receptor beta chains from one sample in a study of blood T cell repertoires in COVID-19. Measured with immunoSEQ multiplex PCR; TCRdb has only the in-frame clones, and not every one. The data show 150,000 to 200,000 clones, 82% seen once. Sequencing used peripheral blood. Receptor source: a woman aged 25 to 39 with acute or convalescent COVID-19. The CDR3 runs from the conserved cysteine through the conserved F or W. D genes are given only for firm matches. Part of the rows lack a size; the others show once, few, many or a class for expanded clones.

TRBV15	NA	TRBJ2-1	NA	CATSRDRGGPSSYNEQFF	TGTGCCACCAGCAGAGATAGGGGGGGGCCCAGCTCCTACAATGAGCAGTTCTTC
TRBV2	few	TRBJ2-3	TRBD2	CASGGRGTDTQYF	TGTGCCAGTGGAGGGCGGGGGACAGATACGCAGTATTTT
TRBV6-2/TRBV6-3	once	TRBJ2-5	TRBD1	CASSRDRVQETQYF	TGTGCCAGCAGCCGGGACAGAGTCCAAGAGACCCAGTACTTC
TRBV19	NA	TRBJ2-5	NA	CASSRSDRRQETQYF	TGTGCCAGTAGTCGGAGTGACAGGCGTCAAGAGACCCAGTACTTC
TRBV6-5	few	TRBJ1-2	TRBD1	CASRDRDRPYGYTF	TGTGCCAGCAGGGACAGGGACAGGCCCTATGGCTACACCTTC
TRBV9	NA	TRBJ2-1	TRBD2	CASSVASGGAFEQFF	TGTGCCAGCAGCGTAGCCAGCGGGGGGGCCTTTGAGCAGTTCTTC
TRBV5-1	NA	TRBJ1-2	NA	CASSLTNRVGLDGYTF	TGCGCCAGCAGCTTGACCAACAGGGTAGGATTGGATGGCTACACCTTC
TRBV29-1	once	TRBJ1-3	TRBD1	CSVEGQGAGDTIYF	TGCAGCGTTGAAGGACAGGGGGCTGGAGACACCATATATTTT
TRBV24-1	NA	TRBJ2-1	TRBD2	CATSEEGTSGSHEQFF	TGTGCCACCAGTGAAGAAGGGACTAGCGGGAGCCATGAGCAGTTCTTC
TRBV3-1/TRBV3-2	NA	TRBJ2-7	NA	CASSQVRRVGEQYF	TGTGCCAGCAGCCAAGTTCGGAGGGTCGGCGAGCAGTACTTC
TRBV9	NA	TRBJ2-1	TRBD2	CASTRGGGDWNEQFF	TGTGCCAGCACCAGGGGCGGGGGGGATTGGAATGAGCAGTTCTTC